The present T cell receptor beta chain was sequenced within a study of OX40 agonist ivuxolimab in advanced cancers. Study information: Three patients got partial responses; one had hepatocellular carcinoma and two had cutaneous melanoma.

Baseline was the first blood sampling point, followed by cycle 4 day 1 and cycle 7 day 1. Profiled with immunoSEQ multiplex PCR; TCRdb holds only in-frame clones, not every one. The table shows about 98,000 clones, with 80% to 90% occurring only once. Deletions cut 9 bases from V and 5 bases from J, with 19 bases between. Germline values: CDR1 MNHNY, CDR2 SVGAGI (reference sequence). The CDR3 sequence is 14 residues long. Study-wide findings and caveats: Some patients without response likewise showed low normalized clonal expansion.

With respect to this clone: What it binds is not known.

The receptor was isolated from an adult with an advanced solid tumor such as melanoma, head and neck, liver or kidney cancer. The chain is built from TRBV6-6 and TRBJ1-2; D gene ambiguous. Here the sequenced sample was CD4+ or CD8+ T cells sorted from blood, taken in a trial of the OX40 agonist ivuxolimab. The CDR3 nucleotides are TGTGCCAGTCGGGCCGACTCGGGTGGGTATGGCTACACCTTC. Its protein product is CASRADSGGYGYTF.